The clone carrying this TCR beta chain occurred a few times. Antigen unknown. This entry belongs to a study of CD8+ T cells in alopecia areata. Overall study context: Tofacitinib treatment spanned 6 to 18 months, with 6 months off drug afterward. By percentage of affected scalp area, the severity of treated patients was scored.

The treatment is: oral pan-JAK inhibitor, 5-10 mg twice daily. Findings of the study overall: Compared with normal scalp, lesional scalp had higher clonality and more expanded CD8+ clones. On tofacitinib, scalp and blood still held many of the expanded lesional clones.

CDR3 length: 14 amino acids. CDR1 is ENHRY, CDR2 SYGVKD, per germline. V was pared by 11 bases and J by 4 bases, with 17 bases between. cDNA serving as the sequencing template came from extracted, reverse transcribed RNA. This table comes from immunoSEQ multiplex PCR, and its TCRdb copy is limited to in-frame clones, with some not included. This table has fewer than 200,000 clones, roughly 50% appearing once. The chain has TRBV10-3 and TRBJ2-2; no clear D. The TCR sequence derives from a human donor with alopecia areata. Here the sequenced sample was CD8+ T cells sorted from blood, taken at week 24, from a patient treated with tofacitinib. CDR3 protein: CACIDPLGTGELFF. Here the CDR3 DNA reads TGTGCCTGCATCGATCCCTTGGGCACCGGGGAGCTGTTTTTT.